The present T cell receptor (beta chain) was sequenced within a study of shared clonotypes between healthy human individuals. Notes on this clone: Its antigen is not known. At the DNA level, this CDR3 is encoded by other sequences in the same sample as well.

The naive CD8 subset, CD45RO-negative cells positively selected for CCR7, excluded terminally differentiated effector memory CD45RA+ cells. Regarding the study as a whole: Generation of non-shared clonotypes was less probable than generation of clonotypes shared by all four donors.

CDR3 length equals 13 residues. V was shortened by 2 bases and J by 0 bases, with 5 bases between the two germline ends. Per the germline V gene, CDR1 is LGHNA and CDR2 is YSLEER. Here immunoSEQ multiplex PCR was the method, and the copy in TCRdb shows in-frame clones only, minus some. The sample lists millions of clones, about 95% occurring once. V gene TRBV4-3 combines with J gene TRBJ2-7; D gene uncertain. This receptor was identified in a man between 18 and 29 years old in good health. Sequenced sample: naive CD8+ T cells sorted from blood. As DNA, the CDR3 is TGCGCCAGCAGCCAAACAGTCTCCTACGAGCAGTACTTC. It is translated as CASSQTVSYEQYF.